These 16 T cell receptor beta chains were all obtained from the same sample, sequenced in a study of long-term antiretroviral therapy in people with HIV. Samples were assayed with immunoSEQ v3.0 at survey level. The repertoire was sequenced with immunoSEQ multiplex PCR; TCRdb's copy has only in-frame clones and lacks some. The table includes roughly 30,000 clones, 93% detected once. Sequencing was performed on unsorted PBMCs, taken around 6.3 years after starting antiretroviral therapy. The receptors here all came from a woman between 35 and 50 years old with HIV.

This rearrangement joins TRBV6-5 to TRBJ1-5; tentative D call: TRBD1 (6 bases). The CDR3 contains 14 residues. V lost 2 bases, J lost 5 bases, and 10 bases lay in between. Germline lookup yields CDR1 MNHEY and CDR2 SVGAGI. The CDR3 DNA is TGTGCCAGCAGTTACGACAGGCTTCATCAGCCCCAGCATTTT. It codes for CASSYDRLHQPQHF.

This chain connects TRBV4-3 to TRBJ2-1; TRBD2 might be the D (6 bases). This CDR3 region has 18 residues. The V gene lost 4 bases and the J gene lost 0 bases, with 19 bases spanning the gap. From germline, CDR1 is LGHNA and CDR2 YSLEER. The CDR3 loop reads CASSRQSAGYSSYNEQFF. In DNA, the CDR3 is TGCGCCAGCAGCCGACAATCCGCGGGGTACAGCTCCTACAATGAGCAGTTCTTC.

The rearrangement links TRBV19 to TRBJ1-5; 10 nucleotides match TRBD1. The germline CDR1 and CDR2 sequences are LNHDA and SQIVND (reference sequence). V was pared by 5 bases and J by 2 bases, with 9 bases of the junction left unmatched. The CDR3 runs 17 residues. The CDR3 here is CASSPKWTGGGNQPQHF. The DNA of the CDR3 is TGTGCCAGTAGTCCCAAGTGGACAGGGGGTGGCAATCAGCCCCAGCATTTT.

The chain uses TRBV7-9 and TRBJ1-1, with D maybe TRBD1 (6 bases). V was shortened by 5 bases and J by 6 bases, with 19 bases between the two germline ends. The CDR3 has 15 residues. Germline assignment: CDR1 SEHNR and CDR2 FQNEAQ (reference sequence). CDR3 coding DNA: TGTGCCAGCAGCAACCAACAGGGATTTAAGGCTGAAGCTTTCTTT. Translating gives CASSNQQGFKAEAFF.

The table lists this clone with a count of one. The chain is built from TRBV5-1 and TRBJ2-7, with 8 bases aligning to TRBD1. CDR3 size: 16 residues. Germline lookup yields CDR1 SGHRS and CDR2 YFSETQ. The V segment lost 2 bases and the J segment 4 bases; nucleotides outside the gene matches: 11. CDR3 region: CASSFPGQGLKYEQYF. In nucleotides, the CDR3 is TGCGCCAGCAGCTTTCCTGGACAGGGACTTAAGTACGAGCAGTACTTC.

J is TRBJ2-5 and V is TRBV2; D tentatively fits TRBD1 or TRBD2 (5 bases each). The V gene's germline CDR1 is SNHLY and CDR2 FYNNEI. This CDR3 spans 16 amino acids. Trimming cost V 6 bases and J 2 bases, with 19 bases left between them. The CDR3 region is CASSGTSTDPQETQYF. CDR3 DNA: TGTGCCAGCAGCGGGACCTCGACAGACCCACAAGAGACCCAGTACTTC.

V and J are TRBV18 and TRBJ2-7; D may be TRBD1 (7 bases). Germline V gene lookup returns CDR1 KGHSH and CDR2 LQKENI. V was shortened by 9 bases and J by 0 bases, with 12 bases between the two germline ends. The CDR3 totals 13 residues. This CDR3 reads CASRRDSSYEQYF. The CDR3 region has the DNA TGTGCCAGTCGGAGGGACAGCTCCTACGAGCAGTACTTC.

The CDR3 here is CSAGGGFPYGYTF. The DNA of the CDR3 is TGCAGCGCAGGTGGGGGTTTCCCCTATGGCTACACCTTC. The chain recombines TRBV29-1 with TRBJ1-2; D is possibly TRBD1 (5 bases). Germline loops: CDR1 SQVTM, CDR2 ANQGSEA. The CDR3 extends over 13 amino acids. Trimming pared 7 bases from V and 4 bases from J, leaving 16 bases between. Together with reference TRBV29-1 and TRBJ1-2, the CDR3 gives the full variable domain: SAVISQKPSRDICQRGTSLTIQCQVDSQVTMMFWYRQQPGQSLTLIATANQGSEATYESGFVIDKFPISRPNLTFSTLTVSNMSPEDSSIYLCSAGGGFPYGYTFGSGTRLTVV.

The chain uses TRBV29-1 and TRBJ2-7; tentatively, D is TRBD1 (6 bases). There are 16 residues in the CDR3. Germline lookup yields CDR1 SQVTM and CDR2 ANQGSEA. The V end lost 5 bases, the J end lost 2 bases, and 22 bases lay between the germline ends. Written as DNA, the CDR3 is TGCAGCGTTCTTACTGCCAGGGGCGCCGTACCCTACGAGCAGTACTTC. The encoded protein is CSVLTARGAVPYEQYF.

This chain connects TRBV25-1 to TRBJ1-2; the match to TRBD1 covers 11 bases. V dropped 1 base and J dropped 7; count of bases not matched to a gene: 11. Germline CDR1 reads MGHDK; CDR2 reads SYGVNS. This CDR3 has 17 residues. This chain's CDR3 is CASSEWRTGGAQGGYTF. CDR3 sequence (DNA): TGTGCCAGCAGTGAATGGCGGACAGGGGGCGCCCAGGGTGGCTACACCTTC.

The rearrangement joins TRBV6-6 to TRBJ2-2; D ambiguous. The germline V gene has CDR1 MNHNY and CDR2 SVGAGI (reference sequence). The V end was cut by 6 bases, the J end by 8 bases, with 7 bases between. The CDR3 sequence is 11 residues long. In nucleotides, the CDR3 is TGTGCCAGCAGCCCCTGGGGGGAGCTGTTTTTT. Amino acids: CASSPWGELFF.

The rearrangement joins TRBV19 to TRBJ1-1; TRBD1 aligns across 7 bases. Germline CDR1 reads LNHDA; CDR2 reads SQIVND (reference sequence). V lost 5 bases to trimming and J lost 4 bases; unmatched junction nucleotides: 4. The CDR3 loop spans 13 amino acids. CDR3: CASSLQGSTEAFF. The CDR3 DNA reads TGTGCCAGTAGTTTACAGGGGTCCACTGAAGCTTTCTTT.

DNA for the CDR3: TGCGCCAGCAGCTTGGTTGCAGGGAAGGGCACTGAAGCTTTCTTT. Its protein product is CASSLVAGKGTEAFF. The V and J genes are TRBV5-1 and TRBJ1-1; tentative D call: TRBD1 (5 bases). Germline V gives CDR1 SGHRS, CDR2 YFSETQ. Deletions cut 0 bases from V and 4 bases from J, with 13 bases between. The CDR3 sequence is 15 residues long. Variable domain in full (rest from reference TRBV5-1 and TRBJ1-1): KAGVTQTPRYLIKTRGQQVTLSCSPISGHRSVSWYQQTPGQGLQFLFEYFSETQRNKGNFPGRFSGRQFSNSRSEMNVSTLELGDSALYLCASSLVAGKGTEAFFGQGTRLTVV.

The genes are TRBV27 and TRBJ1-4, with 7 bases identical to TRBD1. The V segment lost 3 bases and the J segment 3 bases; nucleotides outside the gene matches: 1. From germline, CDR1 is MNHEY and CDR2 SMNVEV (reference sequence). This CDR3 has 14 residues. The CDR3 is CASSFGQANEKLFF. The CDR3 region has the DNA TGTGCCAGCAGTTTCGGACAGGCTAATGAAAAACTGTTTTTT.

A word on this clone: The sample holds other DNA sequences that translate to the same CDR3. The chain joins TRBV18 to TRBJ1-5; D is unresolved. CDR1 KGHSH and CDR2 LQKENI come from the germline V gene. The V end was cut by 1 base, the J end by 5 bases, with 6 bases between. This CDR3 region has 13 residues. CDR3 amino acids: CASSPQGDQPQHF. The CDR3 DNA follows: TGTGCCAGCTCACCACAGGGCGATCAGCCCCAGCATTTT.

V gene TRBV5-1 combines with J gene TRBJ2-7; a weak D match, TRBD2 (6 bases). The length of the CDR3 is 15 residues. V was cut by 4 bases and J by 2 bases, with 16 bases left in between. Germline CDR1 reads SGHRS; CDR2 reads YFSETQ. CDR3 in DNA: TGCGCCAGCAGCGCTCAGGTGGAGGGGCCCTACGAGCAGTACTTC. It specifies CASSAQVEGPYEQYF.